The rows below give T cell receptor beta chains drawn from one sample of a study of T-cell reconstitution after alpha-beta-depleted transplantation in children. TCRdb called the PCR reads again in MiXCR, with one record for every CDR3 protein. The table shows over 120,000 distinct CDR3 sequences, with about 9% occurring only once. The source material was PBMCs, mostly from graft donor cells, sampled 180 days after TCRalphabeta/CD19-depleted stem cell transplant. The receptors stem from a female patient aged 2 to 10 who had a stem cell transplant for congenital amegakaryocytic thrombocytopenia, so the T cells may come from the graft donor. CDR3s include the opening cysteine and the closing phenylalanine or tryptophan. Each record gives: J gene, D gene, clone size, V gene, CDR3 protein, CDR3 DNA. D genes are given only for firm matches. Only part of the rows carry a size: once, few, many, or a class if the clone is expanded.

>TRBJ2-7|.|.|TRBV30
CAWSVVGGSHEQYF
TGTGCCTGGAGTGTTGTGGGAGGTAGCCACGAGCAGTACTTC
>TRBJ2-1|TRBD1|.|TRBV27
CASSRDRERYNEQFF
TGTGCCAGCAGCCGGGACAGGGAGCGCTACAATGAGCAGTTCTTC
>TRBJ2-5|.|many|TRBV7-8
CASSPPGRRRAETQYF
TGTGCCAGCAGCCCCCCGGGGCGACGACGGGCAGAGACCCAGTACTTC
>TRBJ2-7|TRBD1|few|TRBV20-1
CSARFGTGQDEQYF
TGCAGTGCTAGATTCGGGACAGGGCAGGACGAGCAGTACTTC
>TRBJ1-1|.|few|TRBV4-1
CASSQKTGNTEAFF
TGCGCCAGCAGCCAAAAGACGGGGAACACTGAAGCTTTCTTT
>TRBJ2-3|.|many|TRBV28
CASSLRTGGADTQYF
TGTGCCAGCAGTTTGAGGACAGGAGGGGCAGATACGCAGTATTTT
>TRBJ1-3|.|.|TRBV4-2
CASTPTGLTGNTIYF
TGTGCCAGCACACCTACGGGGTTGACTGGAAACACCATATATTTT
>TRBJ1-2|.|.|TRBV4-3
CASSQERTVSGYTF
TGCGCCAGCAGCCAAGAAAGGACGGTCTCGGGCTACACCTTC
>TRBJ2-3|.|many|TRBV7-8
CASTQFSSTDTQYF
TGTGCCAGCACCCAGTTTTCTAGCACAGATACGCAGTATTTT
>TRBJ2-7|.|few|TRBV7-8
CASSLARVARAYEQYF
TGTGCCAGCAGCTTAGCGCGGGTCGCTAGAGCCTACGAGCAGTACTTC
>TRBJ2-5|.|many|TRBV5-1
CASSLSEETQYF
TGCGCCAGCAGCTTATCCGAAGAGACCCAGTACTTC
>TRBJ1-5|.|few|TRBV4-2
CASSQGRAVNQPQHF
TGTGCCAGCAGCCAAGGCAGGGCAGTCAATCAGCCCCAGCATTTT
>TRBJ2-1|.|few|TRBV5-1
CASKEDNEQFF
TGCGCCAGCAAGGAGGACAATGAGCAGTTCTTC
>TRBJ1-2|TRBD1|.|TRBV12-3/TRBV12-4
CASSLETGVVYYGYTF
TGTGCCAGCAGTTTAGAAACAGGGGTTGTCTACTATGGCTACACCTTC
>TRBJ2-7|.|many|TRBV4-1
CASSQVIGAGYEQYF
TGCGCCAGCAGCCAAGTGATAGGGGCAGGCTACGAGCAGTACTTC
>TRBJ2-1|.|few|TRBV20-1
CSAWKGGPSSYNEQFF
TGCAGTGCTTGGAAAGGAGGCCCCAGCTCCTACAATGAGCAGTTCTTC
>TRBJ2-1|TRBD2|many|TRBV15
CATSRDLPTPGTSGMAYNEQFF
TGTGCCACCAGCAGAGATCTGCCGACCCCCGGGACTAGCGGGATGGCATACAATGAGCAGTTCTTC